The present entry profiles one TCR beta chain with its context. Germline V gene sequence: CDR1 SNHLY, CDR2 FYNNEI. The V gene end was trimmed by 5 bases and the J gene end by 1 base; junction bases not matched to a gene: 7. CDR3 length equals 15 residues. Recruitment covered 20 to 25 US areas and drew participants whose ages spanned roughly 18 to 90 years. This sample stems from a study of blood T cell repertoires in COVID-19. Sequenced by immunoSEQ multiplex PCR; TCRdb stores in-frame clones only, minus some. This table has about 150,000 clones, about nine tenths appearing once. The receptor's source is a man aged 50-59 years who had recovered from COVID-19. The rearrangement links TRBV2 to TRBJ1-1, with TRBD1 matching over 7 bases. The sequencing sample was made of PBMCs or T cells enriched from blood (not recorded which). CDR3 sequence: CASSIWGQPNTEAFF. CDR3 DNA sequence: TGTGCCAGCAGTATTTGGGGACAGCCGAACACTGAAGCTTTCTTT.